This T cell receptor beta chain was sequenced for a study of tumor and adjacent non-tumor tissue in lung cancer. The CDR3 spans 18 residues. Losses at the gene ends were 10 bases for V and 0 bases for J; bases not matched to a gene: 19. Germline CDR1 and CDR2: MNHEY and SVGEGT. RNA was extracted from bulk tissue without any cell sorting. The library came from three nested PCR rounds adapted from ARM-PCR protocols. Each CDR3 protein is one row after TCRdb ran MiXCR on the multiplex PCR reads. The sample gives some 120,000 distinct CDR3 sequences, about 66% of which show up once; around 13% is in the top ten.

This TCR came from a young man with non-small cell lung cancer. The sequencing sample was made of lung tumor tissue. The chain has TRBV6-2 or TRBV6-3 and TRBJ2-3, with 7 nucleotides matching TRBD2. The CDR3 DNA reads as TGTGCCAACAGATTCCTAGCGGAAGTGGATCCTAGCACAGATACGCAGTATTTT. Protein product: CANRFLAEVDPSTDTQYF.